These 20 T cell receptor beta chains were all obtained from the same sample, sequenced in a study of OX40 agonist ivuxolimab in advanced cancers. Some clones are missing from TCRdb's copy, which holds only in-frame ones; the method was immunoSEQ multiplex PCR. The sample lists around 62,000 clones; around nine tenths were seen once. Specimen: CD4+ or CD8+ T cells sorted from blood, collected in a trial of the OX40 agonist ivuxolimab. Every receptor here comes from an adult with an advanced solid tumor such as melanoma, head and neck, liver or kidney cancer.

The gene calls are TRBV28 and TRBJ1-6, with TRBD1 matching 8 bases. Per the germline V gene, CDR1 is MDHEN and CDR2 is SYDVKM. The CDR3 covers 14 residues. The ends lost 7 bases at V and 7 bases at J; junction bases unmatched: 6. In nucleotides, the CDR3 is TGTGCCAGCACCTGGACAGGGAGAAATTCACCCCTCCACTTT. Residues: CASTWTGRNSPLHF.

V gene TRBV20-1 combines with J gene TRBJ1-2; D gene ambiguous. This CDR3 comprises 11 residues. Germline V CDR1 and CDR2: DFQATT, SNEGSKA (reference sequence). V was trimmed by 6 bases and J by 3 bases, leaving 8 bases between them. The CDR3 spells CSARDYYGYTF. The CDR3 DNA reads TGCAGTGCGCGGGATTACTATGGCTACACCTTC.

This clone turned up a few times. The chain employs TRBV7-8 and TRBJ1-2; D might be TRBD1 (5 bases). The CDR3 spans 16 residues. The V end lost 4 bases, the J end lost 4 bases, and 19 bases lay between the germline ends. Germline V lookup: CDR1 SGHVS, CDR2 FQNEAQ. The CDR3, as DNA: TGTGCCAGCAGCTCGAGGGCGGGGACGGCGGCCTATGGCTACACCTTC. This encodes CASSSRAGTAAYGYTF.

The chain recombines TRBV7-2 with TRBJ2-1, with a weak D call TRBD2 (5 bases). The ends were cut back, 4 bases at V and 5 bases at J, with 9 bases in the middle. Germline assignment: CDR1 SGHTA and CDR2 FQGNSA. The CDR3 sequence is 13 residues long. This CDR3 reads CASSSGVDNEQFF. The CDR3, as DNA: TGTGCCAGCAGCTCCGGGGTTGACAATGAGCAGTTCTTC.

The chain recombines TRBV7-9 with TRBJ2-7, with 13 bases identical to TRBD2. The CDR3 is 16 residues long. Unmatched junction bases numbered 11, after V lost 5 bases and J lost 7 bases. The germline gives CDR1 SEHNR, CDR2 FQNEAQ (reference sequence). In DNA form, the CDR3 reads TGTGCCAGCAGCCCAGGACTAGCGGGAGTAGGTTGGGAGCAGTACTTC. It is translated as CASSPGLAGVGWEQYF.

The chain recombines TRBV5-4 with TRBJ2-7; TRBD2 is a possible D gene (6 bases). V lost 1 base and J lost 2, with 13 bases in between. The CDR3 contains 15 residues. Germline values: CDR1 SGHNT, CDR2 YYREEE (reference sequence). In DNA, the CDR3 is TGTGCCAGCAGCTTGAGCGGAGGGGAGACCTACGAGCAGTACTTC. Translating gives CASSLSGGETYEQYF.

Points on this clone: A junction end diverges from the germline sequence, so it may reflect a read error. This rearrangement joins TRBV5-5 to TRBJ2-1; D is ambiguous. The germline CDR1 and CDR2 sequences are SGHKS and YYEKEE (reference sequence). The CDR3 extends over 13 amino acids. CDR3 DNA: TGTGCCAGCAGCTCCGGGCCCTACGATGAGCAGTTCTTC. Encoded protein: CASSSGPYDEQFF.

V and J are TRBV9 and TRBJ2-1; weak D call: TRBD2 (5 bases). Germline V lookup: CDR1 SGDLS, CDR2 YYNGEE. Between the trimmed V and J ends, which lost 3 bases and 1 base, there was a span of 11 bases. CDR3 length: 15 residues. The CDR3 here is CASSASWGSYNEQFF. The CDR3, as DNA: TGTGCCAGCAGCGCTAGCTGGGGTTCCTACAATGAGCAGTTCTTC. Drawing the rest from reference TRBV9 and TRBJ2-1, the complete variable domain is DSGVTQTPKHLITATGQRVTLRCSPRSGDLSVYWYQQSLDQGLQFLIQYYNGEERAKGNILERFSAQQFPDLHSELNLSSLELGDSALYFCASSASWGSYNEQFFGPGTRLTVL.

The chain has TRBV6-5 and TRBJ2-4; D perhaps matches TRBD1 (6 bases). V lost 0 bases to trimming and J lost 3 bases, with 9 bases between them. This CDR3 is 15 amino acids long. Germline values: CDR1 MNHEY, CDR2 SVGAGI. This chain's CDR3 is CASSYSSRGKNIQYF. The CDR3 DNA reads TGTGCCAGCAGTTACTCAAGCAGGGGCAAAAACATTCAGTACTTC.

This clone was detected only once. Here the CDR3 reads CASSIAQYRVRSYNEQFF. The CDR3 DNA follows: TGTGCCAGTAGTATAGCCCAATACAGGGTGCGGTCCTACAATGAGCAGTTCTTC. The chain carries TRBV19 and TRBJ2-1, with D perhaps TRBD1 (6 bases). CDR3 length: 18 residues. The ends were cut back, 1 base at V and 1 base at J, with 17 bases in the middle. In germline, CDR1 is LNHDA, CDR2 SQIVND (reference sequence).

This chain uses TRBV25-1 with TRBJ1-2; TRBD1 is a possible D gene (5 bases). Germline values: CDR1 MGHDK, CDR2 SYGVNS. V was shortened by 6 bases and J by 0 bases, with 14 bases between the two germline ends. This CDR3 has 15 residues. CDR3 residues: CASSPSGDANYGYTF. The CDR3 bases are TGTGCCAGCAGCCCATCGGGGGATGCTAACTATGGCTACACCTTC.

CDR3 loop: CASSVVGSGRDSAGELFF. CDR3 sequence (DNA): TGTGCCAGCAGCGTAGTTGGTAGCGGGAGGGATTCTGCCGGGGAGCTGTTTTTT. V and J are TRBV9 and TRBJ2-2; 11 positions agree with TRBD2. The CDR3 loop spans 18 amino acids. The V and J ends lost 0 bases and 6 bases, in that order; junction bases with no gene match: 10. Germline V gene lookup returns CDR1 SGDLS and CDR2 YYNGEE.

The V and J genes are TRBV6-5 and TRBJ2-7; D perhaps matches TRBD2 (6 bases). The CDR3 sequence is 15 residues long. The germline gives CDR1 MNHEY, CDR2 SVGAGI. Trimming took off 0 bases at V and 4 bases at J, with 13 bases between the two ends. CDR3 amino acids: CASSYSGAAGYEQYF. The DNA for the CDR3 is TGTGCCAGCAGTTACTCAGGAGCGGCGGGGTACGAGCAGTACTTC.

The gene calls are TRBV30 and TRBJ2-1; no firm D call. V gave up 3 bases and J gave up 7 bases, with 10 bases separating them. Germline CDR1 GTSNPN, CDR2 SVGIG (reference sequence). The CDR3 extends over 12 amino acids. In nucleotides, the CDR3 is TGTGCCTGGAGCCAGGTAGGGAATGAGCAGTTCTTC. The encoded protein is CAWSQVGNEQFF.

DNA of the CDR3: TGCGCCAGCAGCTTGTTGGTCGGGGAGACCGGGGAGCTGTTTTTT. Translating it yields CASSLLVGETGELFF. The rearrangement uses TRBV5-1 and TRBJ2-2; the D gene is possibly TRBD2 (5 bases). The germline V and J ends were trimmed by 1 base and 5 bases, with 12 bases remaining between them. CDR1 is SGHRS and CDR2 is YFSETQ in the germline V gene. CDR3 length: 15 amino acids.

The chain combines TRBV5-4 with TRBJ2-5; perhaps TRBD2 as D (6 bases). The length of the CDR3 is 15 residues. Germline CDR1 and CDR2: SGHNT and YYREEE (reference sequence). V lost 1 base and J 5 bases, leaving 15 bases between the germline ends. The CDR3 protein is CASSLNAVGGETQYF. CDR3 sequence (DNA): TGTGCCAGCAGCTTGAATGCGGTTGGGGGGGAGACCCAGTACTTC. The variable domain in full, with the rest retrieved from reference TRBV5-4 and TRBJ2-5, is ETGVTQSPTHLIKTRGQQVTLRCSSQSGHNTVSWYQQALGQGPQFIFQYYREEENGRGNFPPRFSGLQFPNYSSELNVNALELDDSALYLCASSLNAVGGETQYFGPGTRLLVL.

This chain uses TRBV5-5 with TRBJ2-5; D is possibly TRBD2 (5 bases). Trimming left V 2 bases short and J 5 bases short, with 13 bases between. The CDR3 consists of 14 residues. Germline V gene sequence: CDR1 SGHKS, CDR2 YYEKEE (reference sequence). CDR3 DNA sequence: TGTGCCAGCAGCTTTTCGAGGGCAGTGGAGACCCAGTACTTC. Protein product: CASSFSRAVETQYF.

The rearrangement joins TRBV11-2 to TRBJ2-7, with 9 bases lining up with TRBD1. Germline trimming cut 6 bases from V and 6 bases from J; bases unmatched to any gene: 9. There are 14 residues in the CDR3. Per germline, CDR1 SGHAT and CDR2 FQNNGV. Written as DNA, the CDR3 is TGTGCCAGCAGACCTACAGGGGGCCTGGGCGAGCAGTACTTC. This translates into CASRPTGGLGEQYF. Drawing the rest from reference TRBV11-2 and TRBJ2-7, the complete variable domain is EAGVAQSPRYKIIEKRQSVAFWCNPISGHATLYWYQQILGQGPKLLIQFQNNGVVDDSQLPKDRFSAERLKGVDSTLKIQPAKLEDSAVYLCASRPTGGLGEQYFGPGTRLTVT.

V usage is TRBV28 and J usage is TRBJ2-3; D might be TRBD2 (5 bases). The CDR3 extends over 13 amino acids. Trimming removed 6 bases at V and 2 bases at J, with 9 bases between. Germline V gives CDR1 MDHEN, CDR2 SYDVKM. CDR3 residues: CASRTTLTDTQYF. The CDR3, as DNA: TGTGCCAGCAGGACTACCCTCACAGATACGCAGTATTTT.

The chain joins TRBV7-8 to TRBJ1-4; 7 bases are shared with TRBD1. The germline V gene encodes CDR1 SGHVS and CDR2 FQNEAQ. With 5 bases clipped from V and 8 bases from J, the junction kept 11 bases outside the gene matches. CDR3 length: 15 residues. Here the CDR3 reads CASSPVHRGGEKLFF. The CDR3 coding sequence is TGTGCCAGCAGCCCGGTTCACAGGGGAGGAGAAAAACTGTTTTTT. The entire variable domain, with the rest obtained from reference TRBV7-8 and TRBJ1-4, is as follows: GAGVSQSPRYKVAKRGQDVALRCDPISGHVSLFWYQQALGQGPEFLTYFQNEAQLDKSGLPSDRFFAERPEGSVSTLKIQRTQQEDSAVYLCASSPVHRGGEKLFFGSGTQLSVL.